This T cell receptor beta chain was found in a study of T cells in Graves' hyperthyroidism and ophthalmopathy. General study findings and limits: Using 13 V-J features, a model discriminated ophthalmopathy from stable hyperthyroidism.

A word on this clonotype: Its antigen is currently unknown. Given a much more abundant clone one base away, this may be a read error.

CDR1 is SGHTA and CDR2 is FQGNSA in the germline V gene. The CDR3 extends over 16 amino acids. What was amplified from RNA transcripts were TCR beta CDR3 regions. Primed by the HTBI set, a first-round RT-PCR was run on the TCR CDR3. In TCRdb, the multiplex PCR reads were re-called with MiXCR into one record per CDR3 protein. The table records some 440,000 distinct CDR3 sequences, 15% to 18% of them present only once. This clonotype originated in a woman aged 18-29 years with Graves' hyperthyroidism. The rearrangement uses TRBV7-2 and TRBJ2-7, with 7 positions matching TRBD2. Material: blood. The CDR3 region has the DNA TGTGCCGGCAGCCTGGGCGGGGCGGGAGCGCTTCGCGAGCAGTACTTC. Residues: CAGSLGGAGALREQYF.